Below are 27 T cell receptor beta chains sequenced from a single sample in a study of blood T cells in healthy people across ages. A J-beta primer mix and a sample-barcoded 5' primer were used in a second PCR of about 7 to 12 cycles. TCRdb re-called the 5' RACE reads with MiXCR, one entry per CDR3 protein. Altogether about 1,600,000 distinct CDR3 sequences are present, approximately 38% being singletons, with the ten largest covering roughly 7.7%. The sample taken for sequencing was blood. All receptors derive from a woman younger than 35 in good health.

The chain couples TRBV5-1 to TRBJ2-5; the match to TRBD2 covers 13 bases. Germline CDR1 SGHRS, CDR2 YFSETQ. The CDR3 is made up of 18 amino acids. V shed 0 bases, J shed 1 base, and the junction held 6 bases outside the gene matches. The CDR3 DNA reads as TGCGCCAGCAGCTTGGGGGGACTAGCGGGGACATCCCAAGAGACCCAGTACTTC. Protein: CASSLGGLAGTSQETQYF.

About this clonotype itself: This may stem from a read error, because a much larger clone lies one nucleotide away. The rearrangement uses TRBV10-3 and TRBJ2-1; TRBD2 matches at 12 bases. CDR1 is ENHRY and CDR2 is SYGVKD in the germline V gene. V shed 6 bases, J shed 4 bases, and the junction held 4 bases outside the gene matches. The CDR3 has 15 amino acids. The CDR3 is CAISPTSGGYNEQFF. CDR3 bases: TGTGCCATCAGCCCGACTAGCGGGGGTTACAATGAGCAGTTCTTC.

This clonotype has only one observation. The chain combines TRBV20-1 with TRBJ2-1; D possibly corresponds to TRBD2 (5 bases). CDR1 is DFQATT, CDR2 SNEGSKA, per germline (reference sequence). The CDR3 extends over 16 amino acids. Trimming stripped 0 bases from V and 4 bases from J, with 16 bases between. The CDR3 sequence is CSARDLGGLQYNEQFF. DNA of the CDR3: TGCAGTGCTAGAGATCTAGGAGGACTGCAATACAATGAGCAGTTCTTC.

The V call is TRBV23-1, the J call TRBJ1-2; 7 bases match TRBD1. TRBV23-1 is an open reading frame whose function is uncertain. This CDR3 contains 13 residues. Unmatched junction bases numbered 8, after V lost 9 bases and J lost 4 bases. CDR3: CARRTDRAYGYTF. CDR3 DNA sequence: TGCGCCAGGAGGACCGACAGGGCCTATGGCTACACCTTC.

V is TRBV7-2 and J is TRBJ2-3; D is unclear. Germline CDR1 SGHTA, CDR2 FQGNSA. This CDR3 spans 15 amino acids. Trimming took off 5 bases at V and 0 bases at J, with 12 bases between the two ends. CDR3 bases: TGTGCCAGCAGCCATCAGGTCACTAGCACAGATACGCAGTATTTT. Its protein is CASSHQVTSTDTQYF.

J is TRBJ1-4 and V is TRBV29-1, with a tentative D call TRBD1 (5 bases). The CDR3 spans 14 residues. CDR1 and CDR2 (germline): SQVTM, ANQGSEA. Trimming pared 4 bases from V and 7 bases from J, leaving 16 bases between. Here the CDR3 reads CSVVGRPDSEKLFF. CDR3 bases: TGCAGCGTTGTTGGGCGTCCCGACAGTGAAAAACTGTTTTTT.

This rearrangement joins TRBV12-3 or TRBV12-4 to TRBJ1-5; D is unresolved. Deletions cut 3 bases from V and 9 bases from J, with 15 bases between. The CDR3 covers 14 residues. The CDR3 DNA sequence: TGTGCCAGCAGTTTGGCGGGCCCCCTATGGCCCCAGCATTTT. Encoded protein: CASSLAGPLWPQHF.

Notes on this clonotype: At one boundary the junction diverges from the germline segment, which might be a read error. The J gene is TRBJ1-6, the V gene TRBV28, with 9 nucleotides matching TRBD1. Per the germline V gene, CDR1 is MDHEN and CDR2 is SYDVKM. This CDR3 contains 17 residues. The CDR3 region is CAGSGFGTGSDNSPLHF. In DNA, the CDR3 is TGTGCCGGCAGTGGGTTTGGGACAGGGTCAGATAATTCACCCCTCCACTTT.

The chain couples TRBV2 to TRBJ2-7; D uncertain. The ends were cut back, 5 bases at V and 0 bases at J, with 14 bases in the middle. Per the germline V gene, CDR1 is SNHLY and CDR2 is FYNNEI. The length of the CDR3 is 15 residues. CDR3 bases: TGTGCCAGCAGTCTCCTGAGGCAGAGCTCCTACGAGCAGTACTTC. This gives the protein CASSLLRQSSYEQYF.

V gene TRBV6-1 combines with J gene TRBJ1-1; perhaps TRBD1 as D (5 bases). The CDR3 spans 13 residues. CDR1 is MNHNS, CDR2 SASEGT, per germline. The V end lost 6 bases, the J end lost 4 bases, and 12 bases lay between the germline ends. CDR3 DNA sequence: TGTGCCAGCAGAACCGGGACTTTCACTGAAGCTTTCTTT. Its protein is CASRTGTFTEAFF.

The rearrangement uses TRBV12-3 or TRBV12-4 and TRBJ2-1; weak D call: TRBD2 (6 bases). Trimming left V 7 bases short and J 4 bases short, with 14 bases between. CDR3 size: 14 residues. The CDR3 protein is CASNLGTVYNEQFF. The CDR3 nucleotides are TGTGCCAGCAATCTGGGGACTGTTTACAATGAGCAGTTCTTC.

About this clonotype itself: A junction boundary mismatches the germline segment, possibly from a read error. The chain uses TRBV28 and TRBJ2-2; maybe TRBD1 (7 bases). The length of the CDR3 is 15 residues. Germline-derived CDR1 and CDR2 are MDHEN and SYDVKM. Here the CDR3 reads CASSLGRGQHGELFF. In DNA form, the CDR3 reads TGTGCCAGTAGTTTAGGGCGGGGACAGCACGGGGAGCTGTTTTTT.

This clonotype appeared once. The chain links TRBV7-9 to TRBJ1-4; 8 nucleotides line up with TRBD1. This CDR3 spans 15 amino acids. Germline CDR1 SEHNR, CDR2 FQNEAQ (reference sequence). Trimming cost V 5 bases and J 5 bases; bases outside gene matches: 7. DNA for the CDR3: TGTGCCAGCAGCCTCAGGGACAGGTGGAATGAAAAACTGTTTTTT. Amino acids: CASSLRDRWNEKLFF.

The chain couples TRBV7-9 to TRBJ2-1, with TRBD1 matching over 8 bases. Germline CDR1 is SEHNR and CDR2 is FQNEAQ (reference sequence). The CDR3 spans 16 residues. The V gene end was trimmed by 5 bases and the J gene end by 8 bases; junction bases not matched to a gene: 14. For the CDR3, the DNA is TGTGCCAGCAGCCTACAGGGGGGAAAGAACCCCGATGAGCAGTTCTTC. Translation: CASSLQGGKNPDEQFF.

The chain joins TRBV27 to TRBJ2-3; D not certain. Germline V lookup: CDR1 MNHEY, CDR2 SMNVEV (reference sequence). The CDR3 is 13 residues long. Trimming took 6 bases from V and 5 from J, leaving 12 bases between them. DNA of the CDR3: TGTGCCAGCAGAGGTTTAGGGCAAGATACGCAGTATTTT. Its protein is CASRGLGQDTQYF.

This clonotype was counted only a few times. The V gene is TRBV5-1, the J gene TRBJ2-1; 10 bases agree with TRBD2. The CDR3 totals 17 residues. In germline, CDR1 is SGHRS, CDR2 YFSETQ. With V trimmed by 2 bases and J by 0 bases, 5 bases remained unmatched. In DNA form, the CDR3 reads TGCGCCAGCAGCTTCCTCGCTAGCGGGAGCTCCTACAATGAGCAGTTCTTC. Residues: CASSFLASGSSYNEQFF.

This clonotype was observed a few times. CDR3 sequence (DNA): TGCAGTGCTAGAGATCCGGTCAGCCAAGAGACCCAGTACTTC. Its translation: CSARDPVSQETQYF. The chain links TRBV20-1 to TRBJ2-5, with no clear D. The ends were cut back, 0 bases at V and 1 base at J, with 9 bases in the middle. This CDR3 is built from 14 residues. Looked up from germline, CDR1 is DFQATT and CDR2 is SNEGSKA (reference sequence).

This clonotype was found a few times. The DNA for the CDR3 is TGTGCCATCGACGCTCGAGGGCCCTACAATGAGCAGTTCTTC. This codes for CAIDARGPYNEQFF. The chain uses TRBV12-3 or TRBV12-4 and TRBJ2-1, with TRBD2 as a possible D gene (5 bases). V dropped 10 bases and J dropped 2 bases, with 15 bases sitting between them. CDR3 length: 14 amino acids.

The chain carries TRBV5-1 and TRBJ2-5; tentatively, D is TRBD1 (5 bases). Germline CDR1 and CDR2: SGHRS and YFSETQ. Trimming stripped 2 bases from V and 2 bases from J, with 16 bases between. The CDR3 length is 16 residues. In DNA, the CDR3 is TGCGCCAGCAGCTTACATATGACAGAAAAACAAGAGACCCAGTACTTC. Translation gives CASSLHMTEKQETQYF.

The rearrangement links TRBV6-5 to TRBJ2-7; 9 nucleotides align to TRBD1. CDR1 is MNHEY and CDR2 is SVGAGI in the germline V gene. The CDR3 covers 18 residues. V shed 0 bases and J 0 bases; nucleotides not matched to a gene: 9. CDR3 sequence (DNA): TGTGCCAGCAGTTACTCGATCTCCGGGACAGGGATCTCCTACGAGCAGTACTTC. It translates to CASSYSISGTGISYEQYF.

The chain uses TRBV6-5 and TRBJ2-7; a possible D gene is TRBD2 (5 bases). The CDR3 has 16 amino acids. Germline V CDR1 and CDR2: MNHEY, SVGAGI. V was pared by 2 bases and J by 1 base, with 15 bases between. The CDR3 sequence: CASSYPGVLGSYEQYF. As DNA, the CDR3 is TGTGCCAGCAGTTACCCCGGGGTCTTGGGGTCCTACGAGCAGTACTTC.

The CDR3 nucleotides are TGCGCCAGCAGTGACCGGGAATCGGGCACGCAGTATTTT. This gives the protein CASSDRESGTQYF. V gene TRBV10-1 combines with J gene TRBJ2-3; weak D call: TRBD2 (5 bases). Per germline, CDR1 WNHNN and CDR2 SYGVQD (reference sequence). This CDR3 comprises 13 residues. The V end was cut by 3 bases, the J end by 9 bases, with 13 bases between.

The rearrangement links TRBV7-6 to TRBJ2-3, with D perhaps TRBD2 (5 bases). Germline-derived CDR1 and CDR2 are SGHVS and FNYEAQ. V was pared by 11 bases and J by 2 bases, with 14 bases between. CDR3 length equals 13 residues. The CDR3 coding sequence is TGTGCCGCGGGCCCAGCCTCCACAGATACGCAGTATTTT. Translating it yields CAAGPASTDTQYF.

This clonotype has a count of ten or more. The junction shows a germline mismatch at one end, possibly a read error. The chain recombines TRBV5-1 with TRBJ2-3; TRBD2 might be the D (5 bases). CDR3 length: 15 residues. The germline gives CDR1 SGHRS, CDR2 YFSETQ. CDR3 amino acids: CASSLGGLATDTQYF. CDR3 DNA sequence: TGTGCCAGCAGCTTAGGAGGTCTCGCCACAGATACGCAGTATTTT.

The chain carries TRBV10-3 and TRBJ2-1; D uncertain. Trimming cost V 3 bases and J 8 bases, with 11 bases left between them. This CDR3 is built from 13 residues. Germline values: CDR1 ENHRY, CDR2 SYGVKD. The CDR3 nucleotides read TGTGCCATCAGTGACCCAGGTGGCTATGAGCAGTTCTTC. It encodes CAISDPGGYEQFF.

This clonotype was found a few times. The CDR3 loop reads CASSLVTGLSETQYF. The CDR3 coding sequence is TGCGCCAGCAGCTTGGTGACAGGGTTGTCGGAGACCCAGTACTTC. This chain uses TRBV5-1 with TRBJ2-5; 7 bases are shared with TRBD1. Germline V CDR1 and CDR2: SGHRS, YFSETQ. This CDR3 has 15 residues. V lost 0 bases, J lost 5 bases, and 7 bases stayed unmatched.

In this sample, this clonotype turned up a few times. This chain links TRBV29-1 with TRBJ2-5; 9 positions match TRBD1. The J call could be wrong; TRBJ2-7 is a better fit for the DNA end. Germline CDR1 is SQVTM and CDR2 is ANQGSEA. The CDR3 consists of 15 residues. CDR3 sequence: CSVAGAGTGTYEQYF. CDR3 coding DNA: TGCAGCGTTGCCGGGGCCGGGACAGGGACTTACGAGCAGTACTTC.